This entry concerns a single T cell receptor (beta chain). The junction had 5 bases not matched to a gene; V was cut back by 1 base and J by 10 bases. Germline assignment: CDR1 SGHNT and CDR2 YYREEE (reference sequence). The CDR3 loop spans 14 amino acids. This sample was taken from a study of OX40 agonist ivuxolimab in advanced cancers. As for the study in general: Hepatocellular carcinoma, melanoma, renal cell or head and neck cancer was diagnosed in the dose-escalation patients.

Some clones are missing from TCRdb's copy, which holds only in-frame ones; the method was immunoSEQ multiplex PCR. The table has about 69,000 clones, about nine tenths seen once. This chain links TRBV5-4 with TRBJ2-1; 10 bases fit TRBD2. The TCR originated in an adult with an advanced solid tumor such as melanoma, head and neck, liver or kidney cancer. The starting material was CD4+ or CD8+ T cells sorted from blood, obtained in a trial of the OX40 agonist ivuxolimab. As DNA, the CDR3 is TGTGCCAGCAGCTTGCAGCGGGAGGGGGGAGAGCAGTTCTTC. Translating it yields CASSLQREGGEQFF.